Included here is one T cell receptor (beta chain) sequence, with context. The sample is drawn from a study of blood T cell repertoires in COVID-19. Data came from immunoSEQ multiplex PCR; TCRdb stores just in-frame clones and leaves some out. The sample records over 200,000 clones, around 90% being singletons. Germline CDR1 reads SGHRS; CDR2 reads YFSETQ. The CDR3 consists of 17 residues. The trim removed 4 bases at V and 2 bases at J, leaving 12 bases unmatched. What was sequenced was peripheral blood. The TCR was taken from a man aged 25-45 years with COVID-19, enrolled during active disease. The chain links TRBV5-1 to TRBJ2-7, with 10 bases that match TRBD1. The CDR3 protein is CASSERQGAALAYEQYF. The DNA of the CDR3 is TGCGCCAGCAGCGAGAGACAGGGGGCGGCCCTGGCCTACGAGCAGTACTTC. The whole variable domain, remainder taken from reference TRBV5-1 and TRBJ2-7, is KAGVTQTPRYLIKTRGQQVTLSCSPISGHRSVSWYQQTPGQGLQFLFEYFSETQRNKGNFPGRFSGRQFSNSRSEMNVSTLELGDSALYLCASSERQGAALAYEQYFGPGTRLTVT.